At least ten counts were recorded for the clone carrying this TCR beta chain. Patients who underwent sequencing had shown CD8+CD57+ cell expansion by flow cytometry. In all patients, the disease was severe acquired aplastic anemia. The source of the sample is a study of CD8+CD57+ T cells in acquired aplastic anemia. Whole-study context: The study obtained an average of around 3.4 ug of DNA from sorted CD4+ and CD8+ cells.

Germline-derived CDR1 and CDR2 are ENHRY and SYGVKD. The CDR3 is 17 amino acids. Between the trimmed V and J ends, which lost 3 bases and 5 bases, there was a span of 23 bases. Using genomic DNA as the template, TCR beta VDJ and CDR3 profiling was carried out. TCRdb recomputed calls from the reads with MiXCR, one row per CDR3 protein. The table records about 240,000 distinct CDR3 sequences, around half of them present only once. The receptor was isolated from a human donor with aplastic anemia. The material sequenced was sorted CD4+, CD8+, or CD8+CD57+ T cells (not recorded which) from PBMCs. V is TRBV10-3 and J is TRBJ2-7; no reliable D call. This CDR3 reads CAISDPGSPGFRDEQYF. The CDR3, as DNA: TGTGCCATCAGTGACCCCGGCAGCCCGGGTTTTCGGGACGAGCAGTACTTC.